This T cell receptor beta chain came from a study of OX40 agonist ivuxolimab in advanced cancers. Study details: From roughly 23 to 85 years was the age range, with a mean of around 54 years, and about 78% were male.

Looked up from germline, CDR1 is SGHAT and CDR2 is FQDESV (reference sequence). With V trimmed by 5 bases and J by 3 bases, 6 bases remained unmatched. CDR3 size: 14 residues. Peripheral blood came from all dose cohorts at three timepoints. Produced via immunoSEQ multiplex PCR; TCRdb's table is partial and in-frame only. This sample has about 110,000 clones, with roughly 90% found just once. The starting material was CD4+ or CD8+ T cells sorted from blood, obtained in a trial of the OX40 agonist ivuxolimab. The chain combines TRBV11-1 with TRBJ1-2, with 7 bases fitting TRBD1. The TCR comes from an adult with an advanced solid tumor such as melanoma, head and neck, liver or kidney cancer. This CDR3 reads CASSQNQGDYGYTF. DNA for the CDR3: TGTGCCAGCAGCCAAAATCAGGGGGACTATGGCTACACCTTC. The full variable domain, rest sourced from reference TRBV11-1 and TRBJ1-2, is EAEVAQSPRYKITEKSQAVAFWCDPISGHATLYWYRQILGQGPELLVQFQDESVVDDSQLPKDRFSAERLKGVDSTLKIQPAELGDSAMYLCASSQNQGDYGYTFGSGTRLTVV.